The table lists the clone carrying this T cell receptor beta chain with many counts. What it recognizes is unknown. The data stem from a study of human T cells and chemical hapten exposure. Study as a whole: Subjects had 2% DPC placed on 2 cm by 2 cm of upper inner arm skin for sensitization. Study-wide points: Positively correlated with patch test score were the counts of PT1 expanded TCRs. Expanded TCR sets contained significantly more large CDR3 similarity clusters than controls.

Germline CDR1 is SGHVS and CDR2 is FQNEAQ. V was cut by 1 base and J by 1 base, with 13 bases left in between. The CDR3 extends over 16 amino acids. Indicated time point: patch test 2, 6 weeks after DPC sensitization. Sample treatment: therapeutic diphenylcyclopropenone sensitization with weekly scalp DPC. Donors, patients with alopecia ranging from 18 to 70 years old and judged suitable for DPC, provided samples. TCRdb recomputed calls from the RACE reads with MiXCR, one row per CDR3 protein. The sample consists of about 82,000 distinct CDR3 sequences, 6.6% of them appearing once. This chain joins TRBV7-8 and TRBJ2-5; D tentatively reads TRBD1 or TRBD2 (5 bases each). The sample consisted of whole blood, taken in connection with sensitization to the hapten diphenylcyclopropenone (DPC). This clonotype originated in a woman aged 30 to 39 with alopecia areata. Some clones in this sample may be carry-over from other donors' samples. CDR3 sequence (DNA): TGTGCCAGCAGCTTAGATTCCAGGGCGGGCCAAGAGACCCAGTACTTC. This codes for CASSLDSRAGQETQYF.